This TCR beta chain was documented in a study of blood T cell repertoires in COVID-19. This CDR3 region has 13 residues. The germline gives CDR1 MDHEN, CDR2 SYDVKM. Trimming removed 4 bases at V and 2 bases at J, with 8 bases between. Repertoires were generated with immunoSEQ multiplex PCR, while TCRdb's copy carries only in-frame clones and drops some. The sample holds roughly 150,000 clones; around 85% are singletons and the top ten take approximately 8.1%. Specimen: peripheral blood. The TCR originated in a woman over 75 with COVID-19, enrolled during active disease. The chain couples TRBV28 to TRBJ1-2, with D perhaps matching TRBD1 (6 bases). DNA for the CDR3: TGTGCCAGCAGTTACGGACAGAACTATGGCTACACCTTC. It specifies CASSYGQNYGYTF.